These 21 T cell receptor beta chains were sequenced from one sample in a study of cytomegalovirus exposure and HLA in healthy donors. Data came from immunoSEQ multiplex PCR; TCRdb stores just in-frame clones and leaves some out. The sample includes some 250,000 clones, 85% to 90% of them seen just once. Sequenced: PBMCs. The receptors originated from a woman aged 18-30 years in good health and CMV-seronegative.

A remark on this clone: Distinct nucleotide sequences in the sample also encode this CDR3. The chain couples TRBV28 to TRBJ2-5; maybe TRBD2 (6 bases). Germline V lookup: CDR1 MDHEN, CDR2 SYDVKM. The V end was cut by 3 bases, the J end by 2 bases, with 7 bases between. CDR3 length: 13 amino acids. CDR3 loop: CASSLGGQETQYF. The CDR3 DNA sequence: TGTGCCAGCAGTTTGGGGGGTCAAGAGACCCAGTACTTC.

V gene TRBV29-1 combines with J gene TRBJ2-2, with 7 nucleotides matching TRBD2. The germline V gene encodes CDR1 SQVTM and CDR2 ANQGSEA. This CDR3 comprises 17 residues. V trimming: 1 base; J trimming: 1 base; junction bases outside the gene matches: 9. The CDR3 coding sequence is TGCAGCGTTGAAGCGCAGTCTGGGACTAAGAACACCGGGGAGCTGTTTTTT. It yields the protein CSVEAQSGTKNTGELFF.

The rearrangement uses TRBV28 and TRBJ2-7; possibly TRBD1 for D (6 bases). Trimming removed 5 bases at V and 1 base at J, with 12 bases between. CDR3 length: 14 residues. Germline CDR1 is MDHEN and CDR2 is SYDVKM. CDR3 sequence reads: CASSRPGQSYEQYF. For the CDR3, the DNA is TGTGCCAGCAGTCGCCCGGGACAATCCTACGAGCAGTACTTC.

This clone came up a few times. This chain uses TRBV6-7 with TRBJ1-5; TRBD1 matches at 8 bases. TRBV6-7 is known as an ORF, though its function is uncertain. CDR3 length: 16 residues. V shed 0 bases and J 7 bases; nucleotides not matched to a gene: 8. The CDR3 bases are TGTGCCAGCAGTTACTCGGGACAGGAAGTAGGACAGCCCCAGCATTTT. Residues: CASSYSGQEVGQPQHF.

This clone was observed a handful of times. The chain employs TRBV2 and TRBJ1-2; 9 nucleotides agree with TRBD1. After removal of 6 bases from V and 8 bases from J, the junction contained 4 bases not matched to a gene. The CDR3 is made up of 12 amino acids. Germline CDR1 is SNHLY and CDR2 is FYNNEI. The CDR3 region has the DNA TGTGCCAGCAGGGGGGACAGGGCGGGCTACACCTTC. It specifies CASRGDRAGYTF.

CDR3 bases: TGTGCCAGCAGCTTAAATATGGGAAACACCATATATTTT. Translation: CASSLNMGNTIYF. The chain has TRBV7-3 and TRBJ1-3; no firm D call. Germline V gene lookup returns CDR1 SGHTA and CDR2 FQGTGA. V was trimmed by 1 base and J by 4 bases, leaving 5 bases between them. The CDR3 is made up of 13 amino acids.

There are a few counts of this clone. This sequence joins TRBV10-1 and TRBJ2-7; D is unclear. The CDR3 sequence is 12 residues long. V gave up 3 bases and J gave up 7 bases, with 10 bases separating them. Germline lookup yields CDR1 WNHNN and CDR2 SYGVQD (reference sequence). Here the CDR3 reads CASSDPDGEQYV. In DNA form, the CDR3 reads TGCGCCAGCAGTGATCCGGACGGGGAGCAGTACGTC.

The chain couples TRBV4-1 to TRBJ2-1, with 13 positions matching TRBD2. Per the germline V gene, CDR1 is MGHRA and CDR2 is YSYEKL. After removal of 3 bases from V and 2 bases from J, the junction contained 1 base not matched to a gene. The CDR3 totals 16 residues. The CDR3 region is CASSQGTSGTYNEQFF. The CDR3 nucleotides read TGCGCCAGCAGCCAGGGGACTAGCGGGACCTACAATGAGCAGTTCTTC.

This chain uses TRBV29-1 with TRBJ1-3, with 9 nucleotides matching TRBD1. This CDR3 has 15 amino acids. V dropped 5 bases and J dropped 4; count of bases not matched to a gene: 9. CDR1 is SQVTM, CDR2 ANQGSEA, per germline. CDR3 in amino acids: CSVLTTGGGGNTIYF. The CDR3, as DNA: TGCAGCGTTCTAACGACAGGGGGTGGCGGAAACACCATATATTTT.

This clone appeared once. The chain links TRBV29-1 to TRBJ1-2; 7 bases match TRBD1. Germline trimming cut 0 bases from V and 5 bases from J; bases unmatched to any gene: 6. This CDR3 comprises 14 residues. CDR1 and CDR2 (germline): SQVTM, ANQGSEA. This CDR3 is CSVEDPDRRYGYTF. DNA of the CDR3: TGCAGCGTTGAAGATCCGGACAGGAGATATGGCTACACCTTC.

The rearrangement uses TRBV2 and TRBJ1-2, with 9 bases fitting TRBD1. There are 14 residues in the CDR3. V was clipped by 3 bases and J by 8 bases; unmatched bases: 7. Per the germline V gene, CDR1 is SNHLY and CDR2 is FYNNEI. The chain's CDR3 is CASSDLGQGAGYTF. DNA of the CDR3: TGTGCCAGCAGTGATCTGGGACAGGGTGCCGGCTACACCTTC.

The rearrangement uses TRBV6-5 and TRBJ1-5, with 8 bases lining up with TRBD1. This CDR3 region has 14 residues. The J segment lost 6 bases and the V segment lost 4 bases, leaving 5 bases of the junction unmatched. Germline assignment: CDR1 MNHEY and CDR2 SVGAGI. CDR3 DNA sequence: TGTGCCAGCAGTTTAGGACAGGGCCGTCAGCCCCAGCATTTT. It codes for CASSLGQGRQPQHF.

The J gene is TRBJ2-3, the V gene TRBV15; 10 bases agree with TRBD1. Germline loops: CDR1 LNHNV, CDR2 YYDKDF (reference sequence). Unmatched junction bases numbered 14, after V lost 8 bases and J lost 3 bases. There are 17 residues in the CDR3. In DNA, the CDR3 is TGTGCCACCCGGTCCGGGACAGGGGAGGGCGTAACAGATACGCAGTATTTT. Protein: CATRSGTGEGVTDTQYF.

The CDR3 region has the DNA TGTGCCAGCAGCTTAGCTGGAGGAGAGACCCAGTACTTC. The encoded protein is CASSLAGGETQYF. The rearrangement uses TRBV11-3 and TRBJ2-5; a possible D gene is TRBD2 (5 bases). V shed 1 base and J shed 4 bases, with 7 bases lying between them. The germline CDR1 and CDR2 sequences are SGHNT and YENEEA. This CDR3 contains 13 residues.

Worth noting for this clone: No DNA is shown, since the ends of the CDR3 on it are uncertain; the CDR3 is the one TCRdb lists. This rearrangement joins TRBV27 to TRBJ2-1; TRBD1, the D gene given by the table, was not confirmed from the DNA. A total of 17 residues make up the CDR3, ends included. The germline CDR1 and CDR2 sequences are MNHEY and SMNVEV (reference sequence). The CDR3 is CASSSSTGPSSYNEQFF.

The chain is built from TRBV12-5 and TRBJ2-5; 12 bases align to TRBD1. V gave up 0 bases and J gave up 5 bases; unmatched junction bases: 7. The CDR3 has 17 amino acids. Germline V gene data show CDR1 as LGHNT and CDR2 as FRNRAP. This CDR3 reads CASGLVLGTGGAETQYF. The DNA for the CDR3 is TGTGCTAGTGGTTTGGTACTCGGGACAGGGGGCGCCGAGACCCAGTACTTC.

V and J are TRBV2 and TRBJ1-5; tentatively, D is TRBD1 (6 bases). CDR3 length equals 14 residues. V was cut by 6 bases and J by 2 bases, with 11 bases left in between. Germline V CDR1 and CDR2: SNHLY, FYNNEI. CDR3 in DNA: TGTGCCAGCAGGGACAGACTCGGCAATCAGCCCCAGCATTTT. Its protein product is CASRDRLGNQPQHF.

V is TRBV6-5 and J is TRBJ1-1; no firm D call. Deletions cut 5 bases from V and 8 bases from J, with 9 bases between. This CDR3 has 11 residues. Germline V gene lookup returns CDR1 MNHEY and CDR2 SVGAGI. The CDR3 spells CASSTHREAFF. DNA for the CDR3: TGTGCCAGCAGTACTCACAGAGAAGCTTTCTTT.

The chain carries TRBV28 and TRBJ1-4; D remains ambiguous. The V gene lost 3 bases and the J gene lost 8 bases, with 10 bases spanning the gap. The CDR3 extends over 13 amino acids. The germline V gene has CDR1 MDHEN and CDR2 SYDVKM. This CDR3 is CASSFDLGEKLFF. The DNA of the CDR3 is TGTGCCAGCAGTTTCGACCTCGGGGAAAAACTGTTTTTT.

The chain links TRBV18 to TRBJ1-1, with 8 positions matching TRBD1. Trimming cost V 3 bases and J 3 bases; bases outside gene matches: 6. The CDR3 length is 15 residues. The germline V gene encodes CDR1 KGHSH and CDR2 LQKENI. This chain's CDR3 is CASSPRQGWDTEAFF. CDR3 coding DNA: TGTGCCAGCTCACCCCGACAGGGGTGGGACACTGAAGCTTTCTTT.

The chain uses TRBV19 and TRBJ1-5; D remains ambiguous. Germline V gene lookup returns CDR1 LNHDA and CDR2 SQIVND (reference sequence). The CDR3 runs to 16 residues. V was clipped by 2 bases and J by 5 bases, with 16 bases between them. CDR3 sequence reads: CASSISAVSGHQPQHF. CDR3 DNA: TGTGCCAGTAGTATAAGCGCGGTCAGCGGGCATCAGCCCCAGCATTTT.